This TCR beta chain was recorded in a study of shared clonotypes between healthy human individuals. CD45RO-negative, CCR7-selected cells formed the naive CD8 fraction, which excluded terminally differentiated effector memory CD45RA+ cells. The CDR3 has 14 residues. Germline V gene lookup returns CDR1 MNHEY and CDR2 SMNVEV (reference sequence). Trimming left V 5 bases short and J 7 bases short, with 15 bases between. Whole-study results and caveats: Non-shared clonotypes had lower generation probabilities than those shared by all four donors. Only blood samples were collected, and tissue repertoires likely differ.

Concerning this clone: The antigen is not known. This sample also contains other DNA sequences that code for the same CDR3.

This table comes from immunoSEQ multiplex PCR, and its TCRdb copy is limited to in-frame clones, with some not included. Here the sample spans about 2.1 million clones, roughly 91% being singletons. V is TRBV27 and J is TRBJ2-1, with a possible D match to TRBD2 (5 bases). The receptor was isolated from a man between 18 and 35 years old in good health. Some clones in this sample may be carry-over from other donors' samples. The sequenced material came from naive CD8+ T cells from PBMCs. The CDR3 DNA reads as TGTGCCAGCAGTAGTACGACGGGCGGGAATGAGCAGTTCTTC. This translates into CASSSTTGGNEQFF.